This T cell receptor beta chain originates from a study of shared clonotypes between healthy human individuals. Overall study results and limits: An anticipated effect of sequencing depth on clonotype sharing among donors was recognized.

CDR1 and CDR2 (germline): SGDLS, YYNGEE. V shed 4 bases, J shed 1 base, and the junction held 4 bases outside the gene matches. The length of the CDR3 is 15 residues. At the deep level, the assay was run. Clones were read by immunoSEQ multiplex PCR, and TCRdb kept only the in-frame ones, dropping some. The table lists fewer than 1.6 million clones, approximately 98.5% of them singletons. Regarding this clone: The antigen is not known.

The clonotype comes from a man aged 30 to 45 in good health. The sample comprised naive CD4+ T cells sorted from blood. Subset specified: CD45RA+ positively selected. The J gene is TRBJ2-7, the V gene TRBV9, with TRBD2 matching over 11 bases. CDR3 in amino acids: CASSYRTSGSYEQYF. The CDR3 DNA is TGTGCCAGCAGCTATCGGACTAGCGGGTCCTACGAGCAGTACTTC.